A single sample gave rise to the 9 T cell receptor beta chains below, sequenced in a study of PD-1 blockade in classical Hodgkin lymphoma (dated by TCRdb to the early 2020s). Libraries came from the immunoSEQ multiplex PCR assay. As stored in TCRdb, this immuneACCESS dataset retains in-frame rearrangements with V and J assigned. A fraction of the clones does not appear; measured against another copy, unresolved V genes explain less than half of the discrepancy, and the remainder lacks a known reason. Across this sample there are roughly 21,000 clones, with more than 80% seen only once. Roughly 13% of the sample rests with the top ten. What this sample's time point label stands for: cycle 4 day 1 (C4D1), after more than five weeks of nivolumab. All trial patients had relapsed after autologous stem cell transplantation, with cohorts A, B and C differing in prior brentuximab vedotin exposure. Specimen: peripheral blood mononuclear cells (PBMCs), collected before the fourth cycle of nivolumab. These receptors were collected from a human donor with classical Hodgkin lymphoma.

V gene TRBV28 combines with J gene TRBJ1-2, with D possibly being TRBD1 (5 bases). The CDR3 sequence is 12 residues long. The V gene lost 3 bases and the J gene lost 8 bases, with 10 bases spanning the gap. Germline CDR1 reads MDHEN; CDR2 reads SYDVKM. The CDR3 sequence: CASSLRGGGYTF. In DNA form, the CDR3 reads TGTGCCAGCAGTTTGAGGGGTGGCGGCTACACCTTC.

The chain joins TRBV6-6 to TRBJ2-2; D remains unclear. V lost 2 bases to trimming and J lost 5 bases, with 9 bases between them. The V gene's germline CDR1 is MNHNY and CDR2 SVGAGI (reference sequence). The CDR3 loop spans 14 amino acids. The CDR3 protein is CASSYRARTGELFF. Written as DNA, the CDR3 is TGTGCCAGCAGTTACCGGGCGAGGACCGGGGAGCTGTTTTTT.

The chain uses TRBV7-2 and TRBJ1-1; D unresolved. The germline V and J ends were trimmed by 2 bases and 1 base, with 11 bases remaining between them. The CDR3 consists of 15 residues. The germline gives CDR1 SGHTA, CDR2 FQGNSA. The CDR3: CASSLTQEGNTEAFF. The CDR3 nucleotides read TGTGCCAGCAGCTTAACCCAAGAGGGGAACACTGAAGCTTTCTTT. Filled out from reference TRBV7-2 and TRBJ1-1, the complete variable domain reads GAGVSQSPSNKVTEKGKDVELRCDPISGHTALYWYRQSLGQGLEFLIYFQGNSAPDKSGLPSDRFSAERTGGSVSTLTIQRTQQEDSAVYLCASSLTQEGNTEAFFGQGTRLTVV.

Details on this clone: This CDR3 is also generated by other DNA sequences in the sample. The chain employs TRBV5-1 and TRBJ2-3; D possibly uses TRBD1 or TRBD2 (5 bases each). The CDR3 is 15 residues long. Germline-derived CDR1 and CDR2 are SGHRS and YFSETQ. V lost 0 bases and J lost 2, with 10 bases in between. CDR3 in amino acids: CASSLEGSPTDTQYF. CDR3 bases: TGCGCCAGCAGCTTGGAGGGGAGCCCCACAGATACGCAGTATTTT.

The genes are TRBV5-4 and TRBJ2-1, with 9 nucleotides matching TRBD1. Looked up from germline, CDR1 is SGHNT and CDR2 is YYREEE (reference sequence). The CDR3 is 16 residues long. Unmatched junction bases numbered 8, after V lost 4 bases and J lost 3 bases. As DNA, the CDR3 is TGTGCCAGCAGCATGGACGGGACAGGGCTCTACAATGAGCAGTTCTTC. This encodes CASSMDGTGLYNEQFF.

This clone was picked up one time. The genes are TRBV15 and TRBJ1-1, with D possibly matching TRBD1 (6 bases). In germline, CDR1 is LNHNV, CDR2 YYDKDF (reference sequence). V was trimmed by 1 base and J by 7 bases, leaving 13 bases between them. This CDR3 region has 14 residues. The CDR3 region is CATSRGGGSGEAFF. The CDR3 DNA follows: TGTGCCACCAGCAGAGGGGGGGGCTCGGGTGAAGCTTTCTTT.

The rearrangement uses TRBV5-1 and TRBJ2-3; TRBD1 might be the D (6 bases). The length of the CDR3 is 16 residues. Germline loops: CDR1 SGHRS, CDR2 YFSETQ. V was trimmed by 2 bases and J by 2 bases, leaving 15 bases between them. This CDR3 reads CASSFRESGATDTQYF. CDR3 bases: TGCGCCAGCAGCTTCAGGGAATCAGGGGCCACAGATACGCAGTATTTT.

V gene TRBV29-1 combines with J gene TRBJ2-1; D gene ambiguous. V lost 1 base to trimming and J lost 7 bases, with 14 bases between them. The CDR3 has 14 residues. Germline CDR1 SQVTM, CDR2 ANQGSEA. The CDR3 spells CSVEALPGVNEQFF. For the CDR3, the DNA is TGCAGCGTTGAAGCACTCCCTGGCGTTAATGAGCAGTTCTTC.

This chain connects TRBV2 to TRBJ1-4; 8 nucleotides line up with TRBD1. Germline V gene sequence: CDR1 SNHLY, CDR2 FYNNEI. This CDR3 has 14 amino acids. V lost 4 bases to trimming and J lost 8 bases; unmatched junction nucleotides: 6. CDR3 sequence (DNA): TGTGCCAGCAGTGTGGGGACAGGTCGCGAAAAACTGTTTTTT. The encoded protein is CASSVGTGREKLFF.